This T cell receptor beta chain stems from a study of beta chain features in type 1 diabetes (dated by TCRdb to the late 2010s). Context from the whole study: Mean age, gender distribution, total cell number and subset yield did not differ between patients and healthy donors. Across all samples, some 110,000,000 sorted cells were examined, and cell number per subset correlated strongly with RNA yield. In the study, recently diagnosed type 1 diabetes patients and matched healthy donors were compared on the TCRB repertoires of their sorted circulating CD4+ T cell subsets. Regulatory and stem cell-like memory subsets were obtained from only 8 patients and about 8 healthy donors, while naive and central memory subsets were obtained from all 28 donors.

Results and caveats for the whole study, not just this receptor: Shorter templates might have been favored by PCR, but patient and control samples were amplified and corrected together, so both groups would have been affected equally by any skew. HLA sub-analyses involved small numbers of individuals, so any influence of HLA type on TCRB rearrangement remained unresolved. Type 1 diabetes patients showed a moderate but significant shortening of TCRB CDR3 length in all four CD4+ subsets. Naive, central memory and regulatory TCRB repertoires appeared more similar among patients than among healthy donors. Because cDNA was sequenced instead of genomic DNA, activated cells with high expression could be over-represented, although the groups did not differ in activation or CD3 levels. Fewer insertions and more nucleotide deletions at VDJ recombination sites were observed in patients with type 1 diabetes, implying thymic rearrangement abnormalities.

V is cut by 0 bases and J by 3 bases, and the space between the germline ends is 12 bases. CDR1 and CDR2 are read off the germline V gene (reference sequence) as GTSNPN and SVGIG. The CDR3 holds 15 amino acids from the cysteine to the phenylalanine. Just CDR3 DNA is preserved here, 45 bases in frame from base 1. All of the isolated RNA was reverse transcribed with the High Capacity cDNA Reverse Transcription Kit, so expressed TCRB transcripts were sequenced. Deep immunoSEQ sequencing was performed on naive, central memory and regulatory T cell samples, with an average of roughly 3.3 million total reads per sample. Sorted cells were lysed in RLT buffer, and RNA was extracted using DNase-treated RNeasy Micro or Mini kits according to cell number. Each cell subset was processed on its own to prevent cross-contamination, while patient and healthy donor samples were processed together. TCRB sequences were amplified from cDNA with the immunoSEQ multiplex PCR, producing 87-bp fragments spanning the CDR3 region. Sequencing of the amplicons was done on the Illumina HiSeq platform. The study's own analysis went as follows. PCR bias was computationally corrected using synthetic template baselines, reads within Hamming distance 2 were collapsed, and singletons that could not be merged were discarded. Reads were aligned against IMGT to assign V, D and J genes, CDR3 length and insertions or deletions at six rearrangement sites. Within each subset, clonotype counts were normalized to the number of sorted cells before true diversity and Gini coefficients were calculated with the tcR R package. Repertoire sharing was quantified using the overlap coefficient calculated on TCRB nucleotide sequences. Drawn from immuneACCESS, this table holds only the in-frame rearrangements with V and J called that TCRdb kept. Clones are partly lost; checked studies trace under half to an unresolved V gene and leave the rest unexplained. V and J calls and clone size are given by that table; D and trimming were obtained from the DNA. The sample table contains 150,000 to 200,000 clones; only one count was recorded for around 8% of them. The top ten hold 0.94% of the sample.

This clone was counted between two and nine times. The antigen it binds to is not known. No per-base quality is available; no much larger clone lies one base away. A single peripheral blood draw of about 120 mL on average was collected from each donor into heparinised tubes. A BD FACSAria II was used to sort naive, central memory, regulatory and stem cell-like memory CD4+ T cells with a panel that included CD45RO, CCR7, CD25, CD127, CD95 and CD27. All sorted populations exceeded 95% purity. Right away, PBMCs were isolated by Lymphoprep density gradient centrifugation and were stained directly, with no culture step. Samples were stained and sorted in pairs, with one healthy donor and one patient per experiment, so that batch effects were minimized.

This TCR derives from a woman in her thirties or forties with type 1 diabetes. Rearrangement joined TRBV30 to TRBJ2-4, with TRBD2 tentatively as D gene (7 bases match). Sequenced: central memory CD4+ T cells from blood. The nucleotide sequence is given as TGTGCCTGGAGTGTAGGGGGGGCGGGCAAAAACATTCAGTACTTC. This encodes CAWSVGGAGKNIQYF.